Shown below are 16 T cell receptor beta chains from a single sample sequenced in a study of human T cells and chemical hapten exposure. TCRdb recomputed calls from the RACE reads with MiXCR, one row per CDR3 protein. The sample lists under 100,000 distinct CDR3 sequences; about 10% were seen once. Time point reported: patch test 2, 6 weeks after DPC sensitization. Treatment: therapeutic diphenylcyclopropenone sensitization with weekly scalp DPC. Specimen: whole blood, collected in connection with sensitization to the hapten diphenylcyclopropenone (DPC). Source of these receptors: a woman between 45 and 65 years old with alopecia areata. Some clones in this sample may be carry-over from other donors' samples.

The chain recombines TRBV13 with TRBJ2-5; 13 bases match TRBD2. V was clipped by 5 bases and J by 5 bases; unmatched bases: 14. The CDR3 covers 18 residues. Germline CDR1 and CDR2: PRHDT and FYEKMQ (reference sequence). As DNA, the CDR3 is TGTGCCAGCAGCCCCCCGGGGGGGACTAGCGGGGACAGGGAGACCCAGTACTTC. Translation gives CASSPPGGTSGDRETQYF.

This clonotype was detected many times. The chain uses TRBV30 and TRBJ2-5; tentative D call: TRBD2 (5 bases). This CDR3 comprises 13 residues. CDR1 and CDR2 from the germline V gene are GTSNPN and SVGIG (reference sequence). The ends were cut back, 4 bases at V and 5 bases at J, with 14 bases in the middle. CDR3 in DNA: TGTGCCTGGAACAGAGGGTTCGGGGAGACCCAGTACTTC. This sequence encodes CAWNRGFGETQYF.

The CDR3 DNA is TGTGCCAGCAGTCCCCAGGGCGGCTATGGCTACACCTTC. Translated, it gives CASSPQGGYGYTF. The rearrangement uses TRBV12-3 or TRBV12-4 and TRBJ1-2; maybe TRBD1 (5 bases). The V end lost 5 bases, the J end lost 4 bases, and 11 bases lay between the germline ends. CDR3 size: 13 residues.

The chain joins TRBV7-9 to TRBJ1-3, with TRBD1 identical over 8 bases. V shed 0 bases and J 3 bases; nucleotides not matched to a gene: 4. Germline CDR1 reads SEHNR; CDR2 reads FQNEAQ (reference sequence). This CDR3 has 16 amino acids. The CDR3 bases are TGTGCCAGCAGCTTAGCGCAGGGGGCAATTGGAAACACCATATATTTT. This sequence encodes CASSLAQGAIGNTIYF.

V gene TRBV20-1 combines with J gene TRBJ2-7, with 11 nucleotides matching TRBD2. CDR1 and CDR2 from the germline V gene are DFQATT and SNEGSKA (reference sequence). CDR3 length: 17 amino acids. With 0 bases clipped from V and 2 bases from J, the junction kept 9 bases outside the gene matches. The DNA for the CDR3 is TGCAGTGCTAGAGATTTCACCCCGGGACTAGCGGCCTACGAGCAGTACTTC. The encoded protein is CSARDFTPGLAAYEQYF.

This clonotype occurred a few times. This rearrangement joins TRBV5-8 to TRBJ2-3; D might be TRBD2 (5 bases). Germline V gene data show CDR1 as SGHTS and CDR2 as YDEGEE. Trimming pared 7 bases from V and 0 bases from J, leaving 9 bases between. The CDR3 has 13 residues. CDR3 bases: TGTGCCAGCGGGCGGAGGAGCACAGATACGCAGTATTTT. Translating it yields CASGRRSTDTQYF. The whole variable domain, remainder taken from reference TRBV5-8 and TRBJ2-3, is EAGVTQSPTHLIKTRGQQATLRCSPISGHTSVYWYQQALGLGLQFLLWYDEGEERNRGNFPPRFSGRQFPNYSSELNVNALELEDSALYLCASGRRSTDTQYFGPGTRLTVL.

CDR3 protein: CATSRGEYGYTF. CDR3 nucleotide sequence: TGTGCCACCAGCAGGGGAGAGTATGGCTACACCTTC. The chain has TRBV24-1 and TRBJ1-2; D might be TRBD1 (6 bases). Germline V lookup: CDR1 KGHDR, CDR2 SFDVKD. The CDR3 sequence is 12 residues long. V was pared by 7 bases and J by 5 bases, with 10 bases between.

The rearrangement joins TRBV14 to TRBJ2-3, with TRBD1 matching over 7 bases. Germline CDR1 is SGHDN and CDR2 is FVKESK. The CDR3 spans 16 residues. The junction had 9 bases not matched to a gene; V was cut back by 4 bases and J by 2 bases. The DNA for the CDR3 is TGTGCCAGCAGCCTCTGGAAGGGGGCAAACACAGATACGCAGTATTTT. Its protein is CASSLWKGANTDTQYF.

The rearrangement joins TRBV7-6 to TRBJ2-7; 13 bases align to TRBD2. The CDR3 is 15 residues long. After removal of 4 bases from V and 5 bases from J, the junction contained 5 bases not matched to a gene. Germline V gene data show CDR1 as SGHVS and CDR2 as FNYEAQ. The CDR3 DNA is TGTGCCAGCAGCTCGCGGACTAGCGGGAGAGACGAGCAGTACTTC. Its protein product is CASSSRTSGRDEQYF.

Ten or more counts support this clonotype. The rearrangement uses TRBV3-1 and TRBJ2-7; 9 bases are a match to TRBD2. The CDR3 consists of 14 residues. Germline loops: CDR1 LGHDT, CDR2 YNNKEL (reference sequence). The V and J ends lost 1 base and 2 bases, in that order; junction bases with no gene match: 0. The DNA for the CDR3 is TGTGCCAGCAGCCAAGTAGCGGGAGCCTACGAGCAGTACTTC. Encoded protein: CASSQVAGAYEQYF.

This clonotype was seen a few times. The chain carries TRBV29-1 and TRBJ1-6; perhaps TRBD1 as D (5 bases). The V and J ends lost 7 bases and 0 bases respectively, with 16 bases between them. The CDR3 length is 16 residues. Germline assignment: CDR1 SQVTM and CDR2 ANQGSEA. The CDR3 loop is CSARDCASSYNSPLHF. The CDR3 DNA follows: TGCAGCGCCCGGGACTGCGCGAGCTCCTATAATTCACCCCTCCACTTT.

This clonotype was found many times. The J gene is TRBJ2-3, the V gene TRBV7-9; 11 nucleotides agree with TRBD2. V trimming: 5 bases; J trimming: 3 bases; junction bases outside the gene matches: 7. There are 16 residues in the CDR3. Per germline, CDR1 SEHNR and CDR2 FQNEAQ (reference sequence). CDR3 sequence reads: CASSPHGLAGTDTQYF. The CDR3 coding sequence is TGTGCCAGCAGCCCCCACGGACTAGCGGGTACAGATACGCAGTATTTT.

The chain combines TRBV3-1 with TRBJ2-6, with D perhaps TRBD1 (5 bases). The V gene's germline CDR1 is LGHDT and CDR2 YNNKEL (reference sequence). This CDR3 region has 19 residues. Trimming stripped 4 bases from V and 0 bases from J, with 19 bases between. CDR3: CASSRPIGRARSGANVLTF. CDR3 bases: TGTGCCAGCAGCCGCCCCATCGGCAGGGCCCGCTCTGGGGCCAACGTCCTGACTTTC. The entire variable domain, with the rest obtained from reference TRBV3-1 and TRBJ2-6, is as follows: DTAVSQTPKYLVTQMGNDKSIKCEQNLGHDTMYWYKQDSKKFLKIMFSYNNKELIINETVPNRFSPKSPDKAHLNLHINSLELGDSAVYFCASSRPIGRARSGANVLTFGAGSRLTVL.

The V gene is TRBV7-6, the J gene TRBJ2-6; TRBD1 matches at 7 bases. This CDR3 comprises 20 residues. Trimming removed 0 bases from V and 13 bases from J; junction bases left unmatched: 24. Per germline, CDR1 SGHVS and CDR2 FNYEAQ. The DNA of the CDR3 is TGTGCCAGCAGCTTAGCCCCTTCGACAGGGCGATCGTCTGGGGCCAGGGTCCTGACTTTC. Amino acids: CASSLAPSTGRSSGARVLTF.

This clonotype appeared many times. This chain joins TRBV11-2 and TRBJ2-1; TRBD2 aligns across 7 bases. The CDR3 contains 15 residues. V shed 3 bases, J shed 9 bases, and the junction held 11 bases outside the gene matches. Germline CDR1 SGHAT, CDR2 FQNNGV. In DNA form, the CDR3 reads TGTGCCAGCAGCTTGGAGGGAGGGCCTCCGGCTGAGCAGTTCTTC. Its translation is CASSLEGGPPAEQFF. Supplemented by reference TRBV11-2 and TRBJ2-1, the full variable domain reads EAGVAQSPRYKIIEKRQSVAFWCNPISGHATLYWYQQILGQGPKLLIQFQNNGVVDDSQLPKDRFSAERLKGVDSTLKIQPAKLEDSAVYLCASSLEGGPPAEQFFGPGTRLTVL.

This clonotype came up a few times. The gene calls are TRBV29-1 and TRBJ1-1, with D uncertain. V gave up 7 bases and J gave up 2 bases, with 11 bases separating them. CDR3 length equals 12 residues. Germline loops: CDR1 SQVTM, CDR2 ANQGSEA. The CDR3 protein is CSAATLNTEAFF. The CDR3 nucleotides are TGCAGCGCTGCTACACTAAACACTGAAGCTTTCTTT.